The 11 T cell receptor beta chains reported below all come from one sample, sequenced in a study of shared clonotypes between healthy human individuals. Sequencing was performed with immunoSEQ multiplex PCR; in TCRdb, only in-frame clones are kept and a portion is missing. The table has roughly 1 million clones, about 76% seen once. Sequencing used memory CD4+ T cells sorted from blood. Subset in this sample: CD45RA-negative fraction. All receptors derive from a man younger than 35 in good health.

J is TRBJ1-5 and V is TRBV30, with D unresolved. Trimming stripped 4 bases from V and 2 bases from J, with 15 bases between. CDR1 and CDR2 (germline): GTSNPN, SVGIG (reference sequence). CDR3 length equals 15 residues. For the CDR3, the DNA is TGTGCCTGGACCTCGGTCCCGGGAGGCAATCAGCCCCAGCATTTT. This encodes CAWTSVPGGNQPQHF. Variable domain in full (rest from reference TRBV30 and TRBJ1-5): SQTIHQWPATLVQPVGSPLSLECTVEGTSNPNLYWYRQAAGRGLQLLFYSVGIGQISSEVPQNLSASRPQDRQFILSSKKLLLSDSGFYLCAWTSVPGGNQPQHFGDGTRLSIL.

J is TRBJ1-1 and V is TRBV7-2; D ambiguous. Germline V gene sequence: CDR1 SGHTA, CDR2 FQGNSA. V was pared by 6 bases and J by 5 bases, with 13 bases between. The CDR3 consists of 13 residues. The CDR3 is CASRTYKQTEAFF. The CDR3 nucleotides are TGTGCCAGCAGAACCTACAAGCAAACTGAAGCTTTCTTT.

The V gene is TRBV5-1, the J gene TRBJ1-1, with 7 bases that match TRBD1. Germline lookup yields CDR1 SGHRS and CDR2 YFSETQ. V was clipped by 5 bases and J by 4 bases; unmatched bases: 8. The CDR3 extends over 14 amino acids. CDR3 amino acids: CASRVAPGGTEAFF. The CDR3 nucleotides read TGCGCCAGCAGGGTTGCCCCAGGGGGCACTGAAGCTTTCTTT.

The chain employs TRBV5-6 and TRBJ2-7; maybe TRBD1 (5 bases). V was cut by 2 bases and J by 3 bases, with 12 bases left in between. The germline gives CDR1 SGHDT, CDR2 YYEEEE. CDR3 size: 14 residues. The CDR3 DNA follows: TGTGCCAGCAGCTTTGACAGAACGGACTACGAGCAGTACTTC. It yields the protein CASSFDRTDYEQYF.

The rearrangement uses TRBV18 and TRBJ1-5, with D perhaps TRBD1 (5 bases). Germline V gene sequence: CDR1 KGHSH, CDR2 LQKENI. The CDR3 is 14 residues long. V lost 6 bases, J lost 4 bases, and 13 bases lay in between. The CDR3 nucleotides are TGTGCCAGCTCGCCTTGGTCAGGGAATCAGCCCCAGCATTTT. Translating gives CASSPWSGNQPQHF.

The chain joins TRBV27 to TRBJ1-4, with a tentative D call TRBD1 (5 bases). Germline values: CDR1 MNHEY, CDR2 SMNVEV (reference sequence). CDR3 length: 14 residues. V was pared by 7 bases and J by 3 bases, with 12 bases between. The CDR3 DNA is TGTGCCAGCACCTCGAGGGGAGCTAATGAAAAACTGTTTTTT. Encoded protein: CASTSRGANEKLFF. Using reference TRBV27 and TRBJ1-4 for the parts outside the CDR3, the full variable domain is EAQVTQNPRYLITVTGKKLTVTCSQNMNHEYMSWYRQDPGLGLRQIYYSMNVEVTDKGDVPEGYKVSRKEKRNFPLILESPSPNQTSLYFCASTSRGANEKLFFGSGTQLSVL.

Turning to this clone: The sample carries other DNA sequences with the same CDR3. The rearrangement links TRBV10-3 to TRBJ2-7; either TRBD1 or TRBD2 may fit D (5 bases each). Germline V gene sequence: CDR1 ENHRY, CDR2 SYGVKD. The germline V and J ends were trimmed by 0 bases and 5 bases, with 8 bases remaining between them. The CDR3 length is 13 residues. This CDR3 reads CAISESRGDEQYF. The DNA of the CDR3 is TGTGCCATCAGTGAGTCACGAGGGGACGAGCAGTACTTC.

The chain is built from TRBV28 and TRBJ1-1, with 7 bases identical to TRBD1. The J segment lost 8 bases and the V segment lost 3 bases, leaving 15 bases of the junction unmatched. The CDR3 is 16 residues long. Germline V gives CDR1 MDHEN, CDR2 SYDVKM. In DNA form, the CDR3 reads TGTGCCAGCAGTTTTTTACAGGGGTCCCCCCGGTGGGAAGCTTTCTTT. Its protein is CASSFLQGSPRWEAFF.

This rearrangement joins TRBV5-1 to TRBJ1-3, with D unresolved. This CDR3 spans 12 amino acids. The germline V gene encodes CDR1 SGHRS and CDR2 YFSETQ. V was shortened by 4 bases and J by 0 bases, with 2 bases between the two germline ends. The CDR3, as DNA: TGCGCCAGCAGCATCTCTGGAAACACCATATATTTT. It translates to CASSISGNTIYF.

The chain couples TRBV30 to TRBJ1-1; D perhaps matches TRBD1 (5 bases). Trimming pared 3 bases from V and 0 bases from J, leaving 17 bases between. CDR1 and CDR2 from the germline V gene are GTSNPN and SVGIG (reference sequence). The length of the CDR3 is 16 residues. DNA of the CDR3: TGTGCCTGGAGATCGATCAGCGGGACTCTGAACACTGAAGCTTTCTTT. This translates into CAWRSISGTLNTEAFF.

CDR3 nucleotide sequence: TGTGCCAGCTCTCTCGGACAGGGCAGCTATGGCTACACCTTC. Amino acid sequence: CASSLGQGSYGYTF. The chain has TRBV18 and TRBJ1-2, with 8 bases fitting TRBD1. CDR1 and CDR2 (germline): KGHSH, LQKENI. The CDR3 has 14 residues. J lost 4 bases, V lost 6 bases, and 7 bases had no gene match.